Listed below are T cell receptor beta chains from one sample, sequenced in a study of cytomegalovirus exposure and HLA in healthy donors. The method was immunoSEQ multiplex PCR; TCRdb's version includes in-frame clones alone and lacks a portion of them. The data contain 100,000 to 150,000 clones, around 83% of them singletons. Sequencing was performed on PBMCs. Receptor source: a man aged 50 or older in good health and CMV-seronegative. The CDR3 runs from the conserved cysteine through the conserved F or W. Each record gives: D gene, clone size, V gene, J gene, CDR3 DNA, CDR3 protein. A D gene is named only where the DNA matches it firmly. Not all rows give a size; the values are once, few, many and, for expanded clones, a class.

-	-	TRBV7-6	TRBJ1-3	TGTGCCAGCAGCTTAGCGCGGTCGACCTTCTCTGGAAACACCATATATTTT	CASSLARSTFSGNTIYF
-	-	TRBV7-2	TRBJ1-3	TGTGCCAGCAGCCACCGCGGCGGAAACGCTGGAAACACCATATATTTT	CASSHRGGNAGNTIYF
TRBD1	-	TRBV4-2	TRBJ1-4	TGTGCCAGCAGCCGGGAACCGGGACAGGCTAATGAAAAACTGTTTTTT	CASSREPGQANEKLFF
-	-	TRBV13	TRBJ1-1	TGTGCCAGCAGCTTTTCAGGGAAGGGGGACACTGAAGCTTTCTTT	CASSFSGKGDTEAFF
-	-	TRBV19	TRBJ2-7	TGTGCCAGTAGTACCCTTGTCGGGATCTACGAGCAGTACTTC	CASSTLVGIYEQYF
-	-	TRBV21-1	TRBJ2-5	TGTGCCAGCAGCAAGACTAGCGGGGGGAACCAAGAGACCCAGTACTTC	CASSKTSGGNQETQYF
TRBD2	-	TRBV30	TRBJ2-3	TGTGCCTGGAGTCCAGGACTAGCGGGGGCAGGGGATACGCAGTATTTT	CAWSPGLAGAGDTQYF
TRBD2	-	TRBV11-1	TRBJ2-7	TGTGCCAGCAGCTCGGGGGGAGAGGGACCCTACGAGCAGTACTTC	CASSSGGEGPYEQYF
-	-	TRBV19	TRBJ2-3	TGTGCCAGTAGTGCTGCCTCGGCAGATACGCAGTATTTT	CASSAASADTQYF
-	-	TRBV15	TRBJ1-6	TGTGCCACCAGCAGAGTGGAGGCTACCTATAATTCACCCCTCCACTTT	CATSRVEATYNSPLHF
-	-	TRBV2	TRBJ2-7	TGTGCCAGCAGTCGGGACACCTACTCCTACGAGCAGTACTTC	CASSRDTYSYEQYF
-	-	TRBV2	TRBJ1-5	TGTGCCAGCAGTGAAGCGGGGGGGTCACAGCCCCAGCATTTT	CASSEAGGSQPQHF
TRBD2	-	TRBV6-5	TRBJ2-1	TGTGCCAGCAGGCTAGCGGGGGACTACAATGAGCAGTTCTTC	CASRLAGDYNEQFF
TRBD1	-	TRBV7-2	TRBJ2-7	TGTGCCAGCAGCTCCCCGGACAGGGTCTCCTACGAGCAGTACTTC	CASSSPDRVSYEQYF
TRBD1	-	TRBV5-6	TRBJ2-3	TGTGCCAGCAGCTTCGTTGACGGACAGGGAGGCACAGATACGCAGTATTTT	CASSFVDGQGGTDTQYF
TRBD2	-	TRBV7-9	TRBJ2-5	TGTGCCACCACGCCCTGGGGGGGTCAAGAGACCCAGTACTTC	CATTPWGGQETQYF
-	-	TRBV29-1	TRBJ1-1	TGCAGCGTTGCACAGAGAAACACTGAAGCTTTCTTT	CSVAQRNTEAFF
-	-	TRBV6-1	TRBJ2-6	TGTGCCAGCAGTGAACAGGCCGAATCTGGGGCCAACGTCCTGACTTTC	CASSEQAESGANVLTF
TRBD2	-	TRBV7-2	TRBJ2-3	TGTGCCAGCAGCCCGTTAGCGGGGGCCGGGGATACGCAGTATTTT	CASSPLAGAGDTQYF
-	-	TRBV5-1	TRBJ2-7	TGCGCCAGCAGCTCCCGCCAGGGGCTGTACGAGCAGTACTTC	CASSSRQGLYEQYF
-	once	TRBV18	TRBJ2-3	TGTGCCAGCTCACCAGAGGGTCGCGGGCATACGCAGTATTTT	CASSPEGRGHTQYF
-	-	TRBV25-1	TRBJ2-5	TGTGCCAGCAGAAATCGAGAAGGGGGAGAGACCCAGTACTTC	CASRNREGGETQYF
-	once	TRBV4-1	TRBJ1-6	TGCGCCAGCAGCCAAGATGGGCAGGGGAAAGGGGATTCACCCCTCCACTTT	CASSQDGQGKGDSPLHF
-	-	TRBV11-3	TRBJ2-2	TGTGCCAGCAGCCTGAACACCGGGGAGCTGTTTTTT	CASSLNTGELFF
-	-	TRBV7-2	TRBJ2-7	TGTGCCAGCAGCCTCGCACCTTTGACAGTCCCCAACTACGAGCAGTACTTC	CASSLAPLTVPNYEQYF
TRBD2	-	TRBV7-3	TRBJ2-1	TGTGCCAGCAGCGCGGCTAGCGGGGGGGCGAATGAGCAGTTCTTC	CASSAASGGANEQFF
-	-	TRBV2	TRBJ1-3	TGTGCCAGCAGTGAATTTTCCCGCTCTGGAAACACCATATATTTT	CASSEFSRSGNTIYF
-	-	TRBV5-1	TRBJ2-6	TGCGCCAGCAGCTTTACAGACTCTGGGGCCAACGTCCTGACTTTC	CASSFTDSGANVLTF
-	-	TRBV19	TRBJ1-1	TGTGCCAGTAGTGTAGACGACACTGAAGCTTTCTTT	CASSVDDTEAFF
-	few	TRBV14	TRBJ2-3	TGTGCCAGCAGCCAAGGACTCCCAGATACGCAGTATTTT	CASSQGLPDTQYF
TRBD2	-	TRBV7-9	TRBJ2-1	TGTGCCAGCAGCTTAGGTCTAGCGGACAATGAGCAGTTCTTC	CASSLGLADNEQFF
TRBD1	-	TRBV30	TRBJ1-2	TGTGCCTGGACCCGACAGGGCCGCTTCTATGGCTACACCTTC	CAWTRQGRFYGYTF
TRBD2	-	TRBV5-4	TRBJ2-5	TGTGCCAGCAGCCCGCGAGCGGGGGCCGGGGGGCACACGTACCAAGAGACCCAGTACTTC	CASSPRAGAGGHTYQETQYF
-	few	TRBV2	TRBJ2-7	TGTGCCAGCAGTGTCCAGCGGGCTTCCTACGAGCAGTACTTC	CASSVQRASYEQYF
TRBD1	-	TRBV19	TRBJ2-5	TGTGCCAGTAGTATAGGCCCCCTCGGACAGGGGGCTAGGGAGACCCAGTACTTC	CASSIGPLGQGARETQYF
TRBD1	-	TRBV5-5	TRBJ1-5	TGTGCCAGCAGCACGGGGACAGGGGGCTTGGCGCCCCAGCATTTT	CASSTGTGGLAPQHF
TRBD1	-	TRBV6-6	TRBJ1-1	TGTGCCAGCAGCCCACCGGGACAGACGAACACTGAAGCTTTCTTT	CASSPPGQTNTEAFF
TRBD2	-	TRBV9	TRBJ2-7	TGTGCCAGCAGCACGGGACTAAACTACGAGCAGTACTTC	CASSTGLNYEQYF
TRBD1	-	TRBV19	TRBJ1-6	TGTGCCAGTAGTATACGACAGGGGAAGGCTTCACCCCTCCACTTT	CASSIRQGKASPLHF
TRBD1	-	TRBV5-4	TRBJ2-2	TGTGCCAGCAGCTCGGGACAGGGCACCGGGGAGCTGTTTTTT	CASSSGQGTGELFF
-	-	TRBV4-2	TRBJ1-2	TGTGCCAGCAGCCCGGAGGCCCTCGTCCTTTCCTATGGCTACACCTTC	CASSPEALVLSYGYTF
-	-	TRBV2	TRBJ1-2	TGTGCCAGCAGTGACAGGGGCCCAAGTGGCTACACCTTC	CASSDRGPSGYTF
TRBD1	-	TRBV5-1	TRBJ1-1	TGCGCCAGCAGCTTGGGACAGGGCCACACTGAAGCTTTCTTT	CASSLGQGHTEAFF
TRBD1	-	TRBV4-1	TRBJ2-7	TGCGCCAGCAGCCCGGGATCGGGACAGGCTATCGGAGAGCAGTACTTC	CASSPGSGQAIGEQYF
TRBD2	-	TRBV29-1	TRBJ2-7	TGCAGCGTTGATCGGGGGGTAAGCTCCTACGAGCAGTACTTC	CSVDRGVSSYEQYF
-	few	TRBV6-4	TRBJ1-1	TGTGCCAGTAAGCACGGGAACAGGGCCACTGAAGCTTTCTTT	CASKHGNRATEAFF
TRBD2	-	TRBV6-1	TRBJ2-7	TGTGCCAGCAGTGCCATACCCACCGGGACTAGCTACGAGCAGTACTTC	CASSAIPTGTSYEQYF
-	-	TRBV14	TRBJ2-7	TGTGCCAGCAGCCAAATACAGGTCTCCGAGCAGTACTTC	CASSQIQVSEQYF
-	-	TRBV7-3	TRBJ1-1	TGTGCCAGCAGCACAAGCCCGGACAGTTTCACTGAAGCTTTCTTT	CASSTSPDSFTEAFF
-	-	TRBV6-5	TRBJ2-2	TGTGCCAGCAGTTACTCAGGGGTTGGGGAGCTGTTTTTT	CASSYSGVGELFF
TRBD2	-	TRBV5-1	TRBJ2-5	TGCGCCAGCAGCTCCCTTTTTCTGGCGGGGGGGCAAGAGACCCAGTACTTC	CASSSLFLAGGQETQYF
TRBD1	-	TRBV4-3	TRBJ1-5	TGCGCCAGCAGCCTCGGACAGGGCAATCAGCCCCAGCATTTT	CASSLGQGNQPQHF
-	once	TRBV19	TRBJ1-5	TGTGCCAGCGCCCGGGGAGGGCTCAATCAGCCCCAGCATTTT	CASARGGLNQPQHF
TRBD1	once	TRBV27	TRBJ1-2	TGTGCCAGCAGTTTAGGGGGACAGGGCTATGGCTACACCTTC	CASSLGGQGYGYTF
TRBD1	-	TRBV2	TRBJ2-3	TGTGCCAGCACTGAGCTCGACAGGGGCACAGATACGCAGTATTTT	CASTELDRGTDTQYF
TRBD2	-	TRBV5-6	TRBJ2-5	TGTGCCAGCAGCCCCCCGGCGGGACTAGCGGAGGGTGTAGGGGAGACCCAGTACTTC	CASSPPAGLAEGVGETQYF
TRBD1	-	TRBV19	TRBJ2-7	TGTGCCAGTAGTATTAAGGAGACAGGGTTTGGTAGAGGGACCTACGAGCAGTACTTC	CASSIKETGFGRGTYEQYF
-	few	TRBV19	TRBJ1-3	TGTGCCAGTTCTCTTAACCTTATGAGTCCTGGAAACACCATATATTTT	CASSLNLMSPGNTIYF
TRBD1	-	TRBV9	TRBJ1-5	TGTGCCAGCAGCGTGGGGACAGGGAAAGATCAGCCCCAGCATTTT	CASSVGTGKDQPQHF
TRBD2	-	TRBV10-1	TRBJ2-1	TGCGCCAGCGGAAAAGCGGGGGGTAAAATAGGGGAGCAGTTCTTC	CASGKAGGKIGEQFF